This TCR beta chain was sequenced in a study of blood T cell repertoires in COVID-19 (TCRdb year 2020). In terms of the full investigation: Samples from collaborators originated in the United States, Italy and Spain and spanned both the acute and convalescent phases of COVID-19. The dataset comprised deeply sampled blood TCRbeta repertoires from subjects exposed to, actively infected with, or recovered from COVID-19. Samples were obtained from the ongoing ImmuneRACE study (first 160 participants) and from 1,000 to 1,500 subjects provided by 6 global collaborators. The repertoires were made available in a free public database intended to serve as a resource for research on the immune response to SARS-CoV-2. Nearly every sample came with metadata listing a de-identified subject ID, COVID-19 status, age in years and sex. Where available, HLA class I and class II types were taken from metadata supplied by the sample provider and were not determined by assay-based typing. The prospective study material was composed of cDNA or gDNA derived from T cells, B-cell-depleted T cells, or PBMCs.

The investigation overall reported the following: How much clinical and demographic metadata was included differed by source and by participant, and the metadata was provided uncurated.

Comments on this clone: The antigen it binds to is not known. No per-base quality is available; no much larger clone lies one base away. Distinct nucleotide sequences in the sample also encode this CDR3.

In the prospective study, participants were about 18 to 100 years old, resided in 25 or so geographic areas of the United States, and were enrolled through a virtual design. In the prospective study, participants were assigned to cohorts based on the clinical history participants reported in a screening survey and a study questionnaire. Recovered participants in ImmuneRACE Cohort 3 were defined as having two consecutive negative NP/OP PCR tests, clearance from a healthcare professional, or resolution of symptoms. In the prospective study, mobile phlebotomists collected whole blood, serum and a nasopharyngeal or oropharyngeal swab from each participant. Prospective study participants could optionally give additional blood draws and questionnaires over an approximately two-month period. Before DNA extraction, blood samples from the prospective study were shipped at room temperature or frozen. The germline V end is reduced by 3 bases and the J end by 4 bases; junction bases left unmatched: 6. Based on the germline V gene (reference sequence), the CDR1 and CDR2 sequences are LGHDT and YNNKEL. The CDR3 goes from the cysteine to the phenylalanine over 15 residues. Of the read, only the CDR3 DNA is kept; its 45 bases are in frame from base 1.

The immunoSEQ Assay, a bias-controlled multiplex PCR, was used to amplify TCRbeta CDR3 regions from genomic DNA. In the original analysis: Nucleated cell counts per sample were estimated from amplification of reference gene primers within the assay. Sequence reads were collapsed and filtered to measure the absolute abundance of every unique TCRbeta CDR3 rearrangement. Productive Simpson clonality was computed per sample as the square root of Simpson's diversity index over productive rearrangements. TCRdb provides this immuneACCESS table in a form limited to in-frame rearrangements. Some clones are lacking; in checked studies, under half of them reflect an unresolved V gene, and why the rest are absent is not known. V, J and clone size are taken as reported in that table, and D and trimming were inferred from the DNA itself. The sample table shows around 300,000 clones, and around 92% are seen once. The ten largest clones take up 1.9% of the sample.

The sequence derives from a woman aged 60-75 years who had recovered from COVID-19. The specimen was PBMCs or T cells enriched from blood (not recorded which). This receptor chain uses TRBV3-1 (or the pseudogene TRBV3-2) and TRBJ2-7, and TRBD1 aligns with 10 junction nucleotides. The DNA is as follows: TGTGCCAGCAGCCAGGGCCCGGGACAGGGGTACGAGCAGTACTTC. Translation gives CASSQGPGQGYEQYF.